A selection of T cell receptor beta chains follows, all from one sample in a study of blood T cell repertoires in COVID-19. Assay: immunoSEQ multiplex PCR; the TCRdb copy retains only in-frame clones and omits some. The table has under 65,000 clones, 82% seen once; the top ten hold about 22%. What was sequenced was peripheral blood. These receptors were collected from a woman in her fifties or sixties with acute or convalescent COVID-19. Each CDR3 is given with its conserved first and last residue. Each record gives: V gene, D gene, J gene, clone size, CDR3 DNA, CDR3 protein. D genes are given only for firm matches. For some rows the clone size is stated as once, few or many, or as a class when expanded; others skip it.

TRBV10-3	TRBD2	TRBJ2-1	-	TGTGCCATCAGCGGAACAGCGGGGGGGAACAATGAGCAGTTCTTC	CAISGTAGGNNEQFF
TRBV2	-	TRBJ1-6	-	TGTGCCAGCAGTACGGGGTCTTGGGCACCCCTCCACTTT	CASSTGSWAPLHF
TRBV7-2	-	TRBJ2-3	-	TGTGCCAGCAGCTGGAGCAGGGCAGGAGATACGCAGTATTTT	CASSWSRAGDTQYF
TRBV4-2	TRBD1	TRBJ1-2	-	TGTGCCAGCAGCCAAGATTATTGGGGAGGACAGGGGGGCTATGGCTACACCTTC	CASSQDYWGGQGGYGYTF
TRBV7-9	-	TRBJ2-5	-	TGTGCCAGCAGCCCCTCACCCGGGGTATGGGAGACCCAGTACTTC	CASSPSPGVWETQYF
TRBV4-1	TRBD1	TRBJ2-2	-	TGCGCCAGCAGCCGGGACAGGGCGACCCAATTCGGGGAGCTGTTTTTT	CASSRDRATQFGELFF
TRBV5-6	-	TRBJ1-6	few	TGTGCCAGCAGCTTGGGTTGGAGCTCCTATAATTCACCCCTCCACTTT	CASSLGWSSYNSPLHF
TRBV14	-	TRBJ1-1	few	TGTGCCAGCAGCCCTCCAGGGAACACTGAAGCTTTCTTT	CASSPPGNTEAFF
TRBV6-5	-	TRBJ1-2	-	TGTGCCAGCAGGGAGGACGGGAACTATGGCTACACCTTC	CASREDGNYGYTF
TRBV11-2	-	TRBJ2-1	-	TGTGCCAGCAGCTCACCCAAGACTAGTGCCTACAATGAGCAGTTCTTC	CASSSPKTSAYNEQFF
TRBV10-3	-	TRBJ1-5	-	TGTGCCATCAGGGACAGCAGCAATCAGCCCCAGCATTTT	CAIRDSSNQPQHF
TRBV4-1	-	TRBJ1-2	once	TGCGCCAGCAGCCAGAACACCGGGACTCAGGGCTACACCTTC	CASSQNTGTQGYTF
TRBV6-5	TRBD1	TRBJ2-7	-	TGTGCCAGCAGTTCGGGACAGGACTACGAGCAGTACTTC	CASSSGQDYEQYF
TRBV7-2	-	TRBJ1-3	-	TGTGCCAGCAGCTTAACCGGGTCCTCTGGAAACACCATATATTTT	CASSLTGSSGNTIYF
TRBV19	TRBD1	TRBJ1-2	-	TGTGCCACCAGAAATTCTCCGGGACAGGGGGATGGCTACACCTTC	CATRNSPGQGDGYTF
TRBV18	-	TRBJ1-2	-	TGTGCCAGCTCACCAGTGGGCCGGTTGGACTATGGCTACACCTTC	CASSPVGRLDYGYTF
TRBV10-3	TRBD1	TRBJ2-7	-	TGTGCCATCAGCCCGACAGGGGACGTCTACGAGCAGTACTTC	CAISPTGDVYEQYF
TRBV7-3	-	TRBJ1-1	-	TGTGCCAGCAGCGAAACAGGGAAATACACTGAAGCTTTCTTT	CASSETGKYTEAFF
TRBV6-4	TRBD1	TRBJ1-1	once	TGTGCCAGCAGGAGGGACAGATTTACTGAAGCTTTCTTT	CASRRDRFTEAFF
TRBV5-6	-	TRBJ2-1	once	TGTGCCAGCAGCGCGGCCGGGACTCGATACAATGAGCAGTTCTTC	CASSAAGTRYNEQFF
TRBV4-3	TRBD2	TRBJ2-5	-	TGCGCCAGCAGCCAACAAGTATCTTCGACAGCGGGGGAAGAGACCCAGTACTTC	CASSQQVSSTAGEETQYF
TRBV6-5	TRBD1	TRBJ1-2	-	TGTGCCAGCAGCTCCGGGGGACAGGGGGCTGGCTACACCTTC	CASSSGGQGAGYTF
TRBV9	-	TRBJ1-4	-	TGTGCCAGCAGCGAGCTAGATGGTGAAAAACTGTTTTTT	CASSELDGEKLFF
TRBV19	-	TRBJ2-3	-	TGTGCCAGTAGTATAGCTGGCACAGATACGCAGTATTTT	CASSIAGTDTQYF
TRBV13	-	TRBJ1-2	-	TGTGCCAGCAGCTCCCAGACAGCCGACTATGGCTACACCTTC	CASSSQTADYGYTF
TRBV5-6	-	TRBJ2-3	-	TGTGCCAGCAGCTTGTATACAGATACGCAGTATTTT	CASSLYTDTQYF
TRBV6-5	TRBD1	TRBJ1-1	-	TGTGCCAGCCATAGGGACAGGTATACTGAAGCTTTCTTT	CASHRDRYTEAFF
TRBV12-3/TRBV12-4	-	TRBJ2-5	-	TGTGCCAGCAGTTTCTCCAGCCAAGAGACCCAGTACTTC	CASSFSSQETQYF
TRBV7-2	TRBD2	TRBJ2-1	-	TGTGCCAGCAGCTCCAAGACTAGCGGGGGGTGGCCGAGCAATGAGCAGTTCTTC	CASSSKTSGGWPSNEQFF
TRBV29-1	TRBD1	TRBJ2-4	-	TGCAGCGTTGGGTCGCCGACAGGGGACAAAAACATTCAGTACTTC	CSVGSPTGDKNIQYF
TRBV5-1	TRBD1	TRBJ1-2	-	TGCGCCAGCACATCCGGGACAGCCTATGGCTACACCTTC	CASTSGTAYGYTF
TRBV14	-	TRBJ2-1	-	TGTGCCAGCAGCAACGGACAGAGCAATGAGCAGTTCTTC	CASSNGQSNEQFF
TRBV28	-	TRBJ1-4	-	TGTGCCAGCAGTTTACTGGCTGCAACTAATGAAAAACTGTTTTTT	CASSLLAATNEKLFF
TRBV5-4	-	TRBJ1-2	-	TGTGCCAGCAGCTTGGTGGAGGGGAACTATGGCTACACCTTC	CASSLVEGNYGYTF
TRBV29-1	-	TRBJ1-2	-	TGCAGCGTTGAGCCTCAGGGCACCTATGGCTACACCTTC	CSVEPQGTYGYTF
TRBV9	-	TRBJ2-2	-	TGTGCCAGCAGCCGTACCCAGGGAAACACCGGGGAGCTGTTTTTT	CASSRTQGNTGELFF
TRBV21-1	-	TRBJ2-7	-	TGTGCCAGCAGCTCACGGACAGGTCGTTCCTACGAGCAGTACTTC	CASSSRTGRSYEQYF
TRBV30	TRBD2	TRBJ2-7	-	TGTGCCTGTTGGGCGGGGGTCGCCTACGAGCAGTACTTC	CACWAGVAYEQYF
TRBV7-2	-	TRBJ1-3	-	TGTGCCAGCAGCTTAGAAGGTCCAGGGGCTGCTGGAAACACCATATATTTT	CASSLEGPGAAGNTIYF
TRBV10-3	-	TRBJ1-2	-	TGTGCCATCAGTGACGATGGACAGATTAATACTAACTATGGCTACACCTTC	CAISDDGQINTNYGYTF
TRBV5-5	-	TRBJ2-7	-	TGTGCCAGCAGCTCTTCCTACGAGCAGTACTTC	CASSSSYEQYF
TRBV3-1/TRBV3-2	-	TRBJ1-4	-	TGTGCCAGCGGATATCGGGGTCCTAATGAAAAACTGTTTTTT	CASGYRGPNEKLFF
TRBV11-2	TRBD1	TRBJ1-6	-	TGTGCCAGCAGCTTATCAACAGGGGATGCGTCACCCCTCCACTTT	CASSLSTGDASPLHF
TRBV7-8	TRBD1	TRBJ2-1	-	TGTGCCAGCAGCCTCCGGGACAGGGACTACAATGAGCAGTTCTTC	CASSLRDRDYNEQFF
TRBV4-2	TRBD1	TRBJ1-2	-	TGTGCCAGCAGCCAGACGGGACAGCTAAGCTATGGCTACACCTTC	CASSQTGQLSYGYTF
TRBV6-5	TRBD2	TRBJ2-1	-	TGTGCCAGCAGTTTGACTAGCGGGGGGGCCTACAATGAGCAGTTCTTC	CASSLTSGGAYNEQFF
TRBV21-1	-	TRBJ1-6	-	TGTGCCAGCAGCAAAGGGCGGCAGGGGAGCTCCTATAATTCACCCCTCCACTTT	CASSKGRQGSSYNSPLHF
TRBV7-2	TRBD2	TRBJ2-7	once	TGTGCCAGCAGCTTAGATATAGCGGGGGGCGACGAGCAGTACTTC	CASSLDIAGGDEQYF
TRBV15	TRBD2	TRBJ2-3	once	TGTGCCACCAGCAGGGGTAGCGGGGGACCCACAGATACGCAGTATTTT	CATSRGSGGPTDTQYF